These 7 T cell receptor beta chains originate from one sample sequenced in a study of T cell changes during pregnancy in multiple sclerosis. Some clones are missing from TCRdb's copy, which holds only in-frame ones; the method was immunoSEQ multiplex PCR. The repertoire consists of 30,000 to 40,000 clones, with approximately 89% occurring once and the leading ten covering approximately 6.6%. The input for sequencing was CD8+ T cells from peripheral blood mononuclear cells, taken in the second trimester of pregnancy. Every receptor here comes from a female donor with multiple sclerosis, enrolled in a pregnancy study.

The chain uses TRBV19 and TRBJ2-1; possible D gene TRBD1, 5 bases. V shed 7 bases and J shed 5 bases, with 12 bases lying between them. Germline V gene lookup returns CDR1 LNHDA and CDR2 SQIVND (reference sequence). The CDR3 is 13 residues long. The CDR3, as DNA: TGTGCCAGTACAGGGTTACCACACAATGAGCAGTTCTTC. Translating gives CASTGLPHNEQFF.

The chain is built from TRBV4-1 and TRBJ2-7; tentatively, D is TRBD1 (5 bases). The CDR3 is 11 amino acids. Germline V gene data show CDR1 as MGHRA and CDR2 as YSYEKL. Trimming removed 4 bases at V and 5 bases at J, with 6 bases between. The CDR3 nucleotides are TGCGCCAGCAGCCTGGACAACGAGCAGTACTTC. Its translation is CASSLDNEQYF.

This chain connects TRBV28 to TRBJ2-7; D might be TRBD2 (5 bases). V gave up 3 bases and J gave up 1 base, with 10 bases separating them. CDR3 length: 14 amino acids. Looked up from germline, CDR1 is MDHEN and CDR2 is SYDVKM. CDR3 DNA: TGTGCCAGCAGTTTTCTGGACTTATCCTACGAGCAGTACTTC. It specifies CASSFLDLSYEQYF. Variable domain in full (rest from reference TRBV28 and TRBJ2-7): DVKVTQSSRYLVKRTGEKVFLECVQDMDHENMFWYRQDPGLGLRLIYFSYDVKMKEKGDIPEGYSVSREKKERFSLILESASTNQTSMYLCASSFLDLSYEQYFGPGTRLTVT.

This chain joins TRBV5-4 and TRBJ2-5; 11 bases are shared with TRBD2. The CDR3 length is 15 residues. Germline V CDR1 and CDR2: SGHNT, YYREEE (reference sequence). The junction had 7 bases not matched to a gene; V was cut back by 4 bases and J by 5 bases. The CDR3 sequence: CASSKTSGSGETQYF. CDR3 coding DNA: TGTGCCAGCAGCAAAACTAGCGGGAGTGGCGAGACCCAGTACTTC.

This clone was seen a few times. The rearrangement joins TRBV14 to TRBJ2-7; D is undetermined. CDR3 length equals 16 residues. Germline CDR1 SGHDN, CDR2 FVKESK. Trimming shortened V by 0 bases and J by 0 bases, and 12 bases separated the two germline ends. Here the CDR3 reads CASSQEHRYSSYEQYF. In nucleotides, the CDR3 is TGTGCCAGCAGCCAAGAGCACCGATATAGCTCCTACGAGCAGTACTTC.

The chain employs TRBV7-9 and TRBJ2-7; the D gene is possibly TRBD1 (5 bases). The CDR3 has 13 residues. V lost 7 bases, J lost 0 bases, and 10 bases lay in between. The germline V gene has CDR1 SEHNR and CDR2 FQNEAQ (reference sequence). This chain's CDR3 is CASNGGASYEQYF. The CDR3 DNA reads TGTGCCAGCAACGGTGGGGCCTCCTACGAGCAGTACTTC.

The genes are TRBV7-6 and TRBJ2-3, with TRBD1 matching over 8 bases. After removal of 5 bases from V and 0 bases from J, the junction contained 4 bases not matched to a gene. The CDR3 spans 15 residues. Germline loops: CDR1 SGHVS, CDR2 FNYEAQ. The CDR3 coding sequence is TGTGCCAGCAGCCATGGGACAGGCAGCACAGATACGCAGTATTTT. Its protein is CASSHGTGSTDTQYF. Looking up the rest from reference TRBV7-6 and TRBJ2-3 gives the full variable domain: GAGVSQSPRYKVTKRGQDVALRCDPISGHVSLYWYRQALGQGPEFLTYFNYEAQQDKSGLPNDRFSAERPEGSISTLTIQRTEQRDSAMYRCASSHGTGSTDTQYFGPGTRLTVL.